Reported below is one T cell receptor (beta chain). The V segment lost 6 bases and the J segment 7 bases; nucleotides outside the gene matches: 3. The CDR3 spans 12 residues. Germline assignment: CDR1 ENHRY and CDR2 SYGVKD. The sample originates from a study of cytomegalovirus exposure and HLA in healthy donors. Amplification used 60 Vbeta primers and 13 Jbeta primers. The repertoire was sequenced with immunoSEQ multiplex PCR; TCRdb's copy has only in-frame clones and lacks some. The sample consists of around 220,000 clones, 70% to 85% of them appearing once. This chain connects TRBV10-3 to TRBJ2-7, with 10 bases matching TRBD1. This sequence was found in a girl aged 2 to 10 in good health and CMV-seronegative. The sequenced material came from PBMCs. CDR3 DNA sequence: TGTGCCATCAGGGCGGGACAGGGGGAGCAGTACTTC. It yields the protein CAIRAGQGEQYF.